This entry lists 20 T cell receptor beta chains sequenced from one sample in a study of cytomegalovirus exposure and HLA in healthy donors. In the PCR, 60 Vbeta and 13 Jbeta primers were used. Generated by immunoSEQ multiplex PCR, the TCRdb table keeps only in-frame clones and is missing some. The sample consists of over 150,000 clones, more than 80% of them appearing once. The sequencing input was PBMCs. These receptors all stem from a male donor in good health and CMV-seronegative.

The CDR3 DNA follows: TGCGCCAGCAGCTTGGCGACAGGGGAAGAGACCCAGTACTTC. This translates into CASSLATGEETQYF. J is TRBJ2-5 and V is TRBV5-1, with 8 positions matching TRBD1. V lost 0 bases and J lost 3; bases outside the gene matches: 1. Germline values: CDR1 SGHRS, CDR2 YFSETQ. This CDR3 comprises 14 residues.

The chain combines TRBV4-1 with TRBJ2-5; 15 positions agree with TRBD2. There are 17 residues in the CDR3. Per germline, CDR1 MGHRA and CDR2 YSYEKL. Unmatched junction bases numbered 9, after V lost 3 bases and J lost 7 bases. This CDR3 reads CASSHGLAGGEGLTQYF. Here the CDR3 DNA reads TGCGCCAGCAGCCACGGACTAGCGGGGGGGGAAGGATTGACCCAGTACTTC.

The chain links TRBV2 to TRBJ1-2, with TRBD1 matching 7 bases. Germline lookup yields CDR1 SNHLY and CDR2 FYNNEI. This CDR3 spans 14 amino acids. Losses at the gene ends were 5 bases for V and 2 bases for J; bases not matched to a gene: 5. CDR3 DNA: TGTGCCAGCAGTAAGGGACAGATAAACTATGGCTACACCTTC. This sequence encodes CASSKGQINYGYTF.

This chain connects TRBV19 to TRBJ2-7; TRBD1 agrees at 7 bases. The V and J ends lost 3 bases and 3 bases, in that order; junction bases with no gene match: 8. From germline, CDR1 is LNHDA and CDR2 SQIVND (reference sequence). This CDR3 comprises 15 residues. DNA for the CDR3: TGTGCCAGTAGTATGAGTCGAGACAGGGTCTACGAGCAGTACTTC. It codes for CASSMSRDRVYEQYF.

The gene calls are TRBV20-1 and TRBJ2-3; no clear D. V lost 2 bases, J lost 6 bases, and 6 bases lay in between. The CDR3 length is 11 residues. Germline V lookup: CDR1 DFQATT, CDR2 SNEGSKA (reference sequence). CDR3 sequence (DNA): TGCAGTGCTAGAATTGCGGATACGCAGTATTTT. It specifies CSARIADTQYF.

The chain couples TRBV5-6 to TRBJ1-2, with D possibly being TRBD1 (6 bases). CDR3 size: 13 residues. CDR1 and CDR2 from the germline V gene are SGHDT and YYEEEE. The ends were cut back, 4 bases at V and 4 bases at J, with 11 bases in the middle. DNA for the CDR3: TGTGCCAGCAGCCAACAGGGTGTCTATGGCTACACCTTC. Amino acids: CASSQQGVYGYTF. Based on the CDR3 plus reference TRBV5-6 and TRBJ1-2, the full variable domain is DAGVTQSPTHLIKTRGQQVTLRCSPKSGHDTVSWYQQALGQGPQFIFQYYEEEERQRGNFPDRFSGHQFPNYSSELNVNALLLGDSALYLCASSQQGVYGYTFGSGTRLTVV.

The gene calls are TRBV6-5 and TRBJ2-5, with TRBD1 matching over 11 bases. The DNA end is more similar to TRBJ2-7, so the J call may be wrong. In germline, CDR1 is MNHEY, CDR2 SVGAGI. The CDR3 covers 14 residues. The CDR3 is CASSPGQGVNEQYF. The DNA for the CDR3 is TGTGCCAGCAGCCCGGGACAGGGGGTCAACGAGCAGTACTTC.

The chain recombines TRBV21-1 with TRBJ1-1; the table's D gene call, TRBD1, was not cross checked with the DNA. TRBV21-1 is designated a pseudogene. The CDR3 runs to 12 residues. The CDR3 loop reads CASTGADDEAFF. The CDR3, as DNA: TGTGCCAGCACAGGGGCGGACGATGAAGCTTTCTTT.

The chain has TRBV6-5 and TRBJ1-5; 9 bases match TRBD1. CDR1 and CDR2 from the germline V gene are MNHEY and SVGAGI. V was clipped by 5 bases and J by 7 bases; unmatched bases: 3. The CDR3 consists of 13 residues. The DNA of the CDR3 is TGTGCCAGCAGTAGACAGGGGGGCCAGCCCCAGCATTTT. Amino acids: CASSRQGGQPQHF.

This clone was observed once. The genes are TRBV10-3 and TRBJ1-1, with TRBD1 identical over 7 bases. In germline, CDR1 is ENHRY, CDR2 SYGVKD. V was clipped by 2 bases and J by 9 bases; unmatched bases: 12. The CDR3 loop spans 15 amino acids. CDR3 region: CAISEPRQGRTQAFF. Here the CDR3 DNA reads TGTGCCATCAGTGAGCCAAGACAGGGTCGGACGCAAGCTTTCTTT.

This CDR3 is CASSVVRGEYEQYF. CDR3 in DNA: TGTGCCAGCAGCGTAGTGCGGGGGGAATACGAGCAGTACTTC. The rearrangement joins TRBV9 to TRBJ2-7, with 8 bases lining up with TRBD2. V lost 0 bases and J lost 4; bases outside the gene matches: 3. Germline values: CDR1 SGDLS, CDR2 YYNGEE. CDR3 size: 14 residues.

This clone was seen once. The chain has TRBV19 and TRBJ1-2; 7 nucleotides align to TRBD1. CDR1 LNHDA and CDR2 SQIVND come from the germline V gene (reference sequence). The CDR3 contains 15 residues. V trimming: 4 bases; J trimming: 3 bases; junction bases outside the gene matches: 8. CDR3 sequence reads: CASSNDRDWYYGYTF. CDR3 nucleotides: TGTGCCAGTAGTAACGACAGGGATTGGTACTATGGCTACACCTTC. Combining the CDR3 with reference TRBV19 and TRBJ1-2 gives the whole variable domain DGGITQSPKYLFRKEGQNVTLSCEQNLNHDAMYWYRQDPGQGLRLIYYSQIVNDFQKGDIAEGYSVSREKKESFPLTVTSAQKNPTAFYLCASSNDRDWYYGYTFGSGTRLTVV.

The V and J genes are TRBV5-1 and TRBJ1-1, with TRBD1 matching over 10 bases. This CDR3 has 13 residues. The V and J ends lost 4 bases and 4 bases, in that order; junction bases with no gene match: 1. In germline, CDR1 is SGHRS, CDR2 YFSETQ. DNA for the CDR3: TGCGCCAGCAGCGGGGACAGGGGCACTGAAGCTTTCTTT. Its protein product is CASSGDRGTEAFF. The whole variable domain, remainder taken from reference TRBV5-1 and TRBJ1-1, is KAGVTQTPRYLIKTRGQQVTLSCSPISGHRSVSWYQQTPGQGLQFLFEYFSETQRNKGNFPGRFSGRQFSNSRSEMNVSTLELGDSALYLCASSGDRGTEAFFGQGTRLTVV.

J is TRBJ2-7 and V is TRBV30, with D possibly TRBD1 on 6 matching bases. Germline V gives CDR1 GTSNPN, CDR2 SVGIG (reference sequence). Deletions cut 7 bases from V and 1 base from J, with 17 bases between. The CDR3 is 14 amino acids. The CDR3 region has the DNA TGTGCCTCCACTACCGGGACATTGTCCTACGAGCAGTACTTC. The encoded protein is CASTTGTLSYEQYF.

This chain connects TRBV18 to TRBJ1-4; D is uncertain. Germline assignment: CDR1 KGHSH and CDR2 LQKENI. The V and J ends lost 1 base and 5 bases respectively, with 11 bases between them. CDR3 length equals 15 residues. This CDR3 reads CASSPREGRNEKLFF. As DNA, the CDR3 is TGTGCCAGCTCACCACGGGAGGGCAGAAATGAAAAACTGTTTTTT. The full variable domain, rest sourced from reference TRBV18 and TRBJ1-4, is NAGVMQNPRHLVRRRGQEARLRCSPMKGHSHVYWYRQLPEEGLKFMVYLQKENIIDESGMPKERFSAEFPKEGPSILRIQQVVRGDSAAYFCASSPREGRNEKLFFGSGTQLSVL.

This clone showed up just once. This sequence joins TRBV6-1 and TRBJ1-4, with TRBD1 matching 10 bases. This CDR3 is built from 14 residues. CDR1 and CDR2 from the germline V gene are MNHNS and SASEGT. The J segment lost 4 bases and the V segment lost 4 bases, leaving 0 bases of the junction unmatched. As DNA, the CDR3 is TGTGCCAGCAGTGGGACAGGGGGTAATGAAAAACTGTTTTTT. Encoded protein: CASSGTGGNEKLFF.

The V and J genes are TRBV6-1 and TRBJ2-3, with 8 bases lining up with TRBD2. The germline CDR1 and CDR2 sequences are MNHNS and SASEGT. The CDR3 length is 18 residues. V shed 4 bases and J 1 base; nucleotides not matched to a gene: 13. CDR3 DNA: TGTGCCAGCAGTGTGACGCTAGCGGGTGGGGGTCGCACAGATACGCAGTATTTT. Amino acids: CASSVTLAGGGRTDTQYF.

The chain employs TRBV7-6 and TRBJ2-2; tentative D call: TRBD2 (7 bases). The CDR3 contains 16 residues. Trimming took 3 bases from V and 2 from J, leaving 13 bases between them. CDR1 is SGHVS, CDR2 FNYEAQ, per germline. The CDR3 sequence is CASSFQGGANTGELFF. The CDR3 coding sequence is TGTGCCAGCAGCTTCCAAGGGGGGGCCAACACCGGGGAGCTGTTTTTT.

CDR3 in amino acids: CASSVNPAGGSSTDTQYF. DNA of the CDR3: TGTGCCAGCAGCGTAAATCCAGCGGGGGGTTCTAGCACAGATACGCAGTATTTT. The rearrangement uses TRBV9 and TRBJ2-3, with 9 bases lining up with TRBD2. V lost 1 base, J lost 0 bases, and 9 bases stayed unmatched. Germline V CDR1 and CDR2: SGDLS, YYNGEE. This CDR3 comprises 18 residues. Full variable domain (missing parts from reference TRBV9 and TRBJ2-3): DSGVTQTPKHLITATGQRVTLRCSPRSGDLSVYWYQQSLDQGLQFLIQYYNGEERAKGNILERFSAQQFPDLHSELNLSSLELGDSALYFCASSVNPAGGSSTDTQYFGPGTRLTVL.

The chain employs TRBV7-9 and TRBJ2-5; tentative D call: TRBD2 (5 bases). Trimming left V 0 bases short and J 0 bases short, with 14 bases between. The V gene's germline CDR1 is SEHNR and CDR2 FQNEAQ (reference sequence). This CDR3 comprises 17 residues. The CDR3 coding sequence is TGTGCCAGCAGCTTAGCGCCCAAGTCGGGATACCAAGAGACCCAGTACTTC. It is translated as CASSLAPKSGYQETQYF.